Listed here are 23 T cell receptor beta chains from one sample, sequenced in a study of OX40 agonist ivuxolimab in advanced cancers. This table comes from immunoSEQ multiplex PCR, and its TCRdb copy is limited to in-frame clones, with some not included. The table records approximately 91,000 clones, 70% to 90% of them present only once. The starting material was CD4+ or CD8+ T cells sorted from blood, obtained in a trial of the OX40 agonist ivuxolimab. These receptors all stem from an adult with an advanced solid tumor such as melanoma, head and neck, liver or kidney cancer.

This clone has only a few counts. This chain links TRBV2 with TRBJ1-2, with D unclear. CDR1 and CDR2 (germline): SNHLY, FYNNEI. Trimming cost V 3 bases and J 4 bases, with 12 bases left between them. The CDR3 contains 14 residues. The CDR3 loop reads CASSEGSRTYGYTF. CDR3 DNA sequence: TGTGCCAGCAGTGAGGGATCCCGGACCTATGGCTACACCTTC.

This sequence joins TRBV7-9 and TRBJ2-2, with 8 nucleotides matching TRBD1. V was pared by 1 base and J by 1 base, with 5 bases of the junction left unmatched. This CDR3 contains 17 residues. Germline V lookup: CDR1 SEHNR, CDR2 FQNEAQ (reference sequence). This chain's CDR3 is CASSLVVDRGNTGELFF. The CDR3 nucleotides are TGTGCCAGCAGCTTAGTGGTCGACAGGGGGAACACCGGGGAGCTGTTTTTT.

J is TRBJ1-1 and V is TRBV5-4; D remains unclear. The V and J ends lost 4 bases and 4 bases respectively, with 14 bases between them. The V gene's germline CDR1 is SGHNT and CDR2 YYREEE (reference sequence). The CDR3 spans 14 residues. The CDR3 nucleotides are TGTGCCAGCAGCACTGACCCCGGAGGCACTGAAGCTTTCTTT. Protein product: CASSTDPGGTEAFF. Based on the CDR3 plus reference TRBV5-4 and TRBJ1-1, the full variable domain is ETGVTQSPTHLIKTRGQQVTLRCSSQSGHNTVSWYQQALGQGPQFIFQYYREEENGRGNFPPRFSGLQFPNYSSELNVNALELDDSALYLCASSTDPGGTEAFFGQGTRLTVV.

This CDR3 reads CASGPDRTPYGYTF. CDR3 in DNA: TGTGCTAGTGGCCCTGACAGAACCCCCTATGGCTACACCTTC. The chain combines TRBV12-5 with TRBJ1-2, with a tentative D call TRBD1 (5 bases). V was clipped by 6 bases and J by 4 bases, with 15 bases between them. Per germline, CDR1 LGHNT and CDR2 FRNRAP. The CDR3 extends over 14 amino acids. Supplemented by reference TRBV12-5 and TRBJ1-2, the full variable domain reads DARVTQTPRHKVTEMGQEVTMRCQPILGHNTVFWYRQTMMQGLELLAYFRNRAPLDDSGMPKDRFSAEMPDATLATLKIQPSEPRDSAVYFCASGPDRTPYGYTFGSGTRLTVV.

This clone has more than one count but fewer than ten. V gene TRBV11-2 combines with J gene TRBJ2-7; D unresolved. CDR1 and CDR2 (germline): SGHAT, FQNNGV. V lost 5 bases, J lost 4 bases, and 21 bases lay in between. This CDR3 is 16 amino acids long. The CDR3 spells CASSPISRRSEYEQYF. As DNA, the CDR3 is TGTGCCAGCAGCCCAATTTCACGTAGGTCCGAGTACGAGCAGTACTTC.

This clone was seen once. The chain employs TRBV7-2 and TRBJ2-7; tentatively, D is TRBD2 (5 bases). Germline CDR1 reads SGHTA; CDR2 reads FQGNSA. Trimming cost V 1 base and J 3 bases, with 10 bases left between them. CDR3 length: 14 residues. CDR3 nucleotides: TGTGCCAGCAGCTTAGGACCAGAGGGCTACGAGCAGTACTTC. This gives the protein CASSLGPEGYEQYF.

The chain has TRBV5-1 and TRBJ1-4, with a weak D call TRBD1 (5 bases). V lost 5 bases, J lost 5 bases, and 13 bases lay in between. The CDR3 has 14 residues. Germline V gene sequence: CDR1 SGHRS, CDR2 YFSETQ. The CDR3 loop reads CASRDDRLNEKLFF. The CDR3 DNA is TGCGCCAGCAGGGATGACAGACTCAATGAAAAACTGTTTTTT.

The chain recombines TRBV18 with TRBJ2-5; 12 bases are a match to TRBD2. Germline V gives CDR1 KGHSH, CDR2 LQKENI. The trim removed 4 bases at V and 0 bases at J, leaving 3 bases unmatched. CDR3 size: 16 residues. CDR3 in DNA: TGTGCCAGCTCACAACTAGCGGGGGGCCACCAAGAGACCCAGTACTTC. Its protein product is CASSQLAGGHQETQYF.

The J gene is TRBJ1-1, the V gene TRBV4-1, with 11 nucleotides matching TRBD1. Germline-derived CDR1 and CDR2 are MGHRA and YSYEKL. The junction had 14 bases not matched to a gene; V was cut back by 5 bases and J by 6 bases. CDR3 length: 17 amino acids. The DNA for the CDR3 is TGCGCCAGCAGCTTAGGACAGGGGGCGTTATTTGGGTCTGAAGCTTTCTTT. Translation: CASSLGQGALFGSEAFF.

The chain employs TRBV5-1 and TRBJ2-5, with a weak D call TRBD1 (6 bases). The CDR3 is made up of 16 amino acids. Trimming pared 7 bases from V and 1 base from J, leaving 20 bases between. Per the germline V gene, CDR1 is SGHRS and CDR2 is YFSETQ. CDR3 in DNA: TGCGCCAGCGGTACCGTGGGGGCAGGCTCCCAAGAGACCCAGTACTTC. It translates to CASGTVGAGSQETQYF. Based on the CDR3 plus reference TRBV5-1 and TRBJ2-5, the full variable domain is KAGVTQTPRYLIKTRGQQVTLSCSPISGHRSVSWYQQTPGQGLQFLFEYFSETQRNKGNFPGRFSGRQFSNSRSEMNVSTLELGDSALYLCASGTVGAGSQETQYFGPGTRLLVL.

This clone was seen only once. The CDR3 loop reads CASSGQFEQYF. The CDR3 DNA follows: TGTGCCAGCAGCGGCCAGTTCGAGCAGTACTTC. This chain links TRBV7-9 with TRBJ2-7, with unresolved D. CDR3 length: 11 residues. Germline V lookup: CDR1 SEHNR, CDR2 FQNEAQ (reference sequence). Trimming took off 5 bases at V and 6 bases at J, with 8 bases between the two ends.

This clone appeared a single time. The chain is built from TRBV6-5 and TRBJ1-6; D not resolved. Trimming shortened V by 6 bases and J by 4 bases, and 10 bases separated the two germline ends. Germline lookup yields CDR1 MNHEY and CDR2 SVGAGI. The length of the CDR3 is 14 residues. The CDR3 DNA sequence: TGTGCCAGCAGCCGTTCCCCGTATAATTCACCCCTCCACTTT. It yields the protein CASSRSPYNSPLHF.

V gene TRBV2 combines with J gene TRBJ2-3, with D perhaps TRBD2 (6 bases). Germline values: CDR1 SNHLY, CDR2 FYNNEI. The CDR3 sequence is 16 residues long. Trimming took off 5 bases at V and 1 base at J, with 16 bases between the two ends. The CDR3 is CASSSLGTPGTDTQYF. CDR3 nucleotide sequence: TGTGCCAGCAGTTCTCTCGGGACTCCTGGCACAGATACGCAGTATTTT.

This clone came up a few times. The chain uses TRBV21-1 and TRBJ2-7; no DNA check was done on the table's D call, TRBD1. TRBV21-1 is labeled a pseudogene. The CDR3 loop spans 13 amino acids. In DNA, the CDR3 is TGTGCCAGCAGCAAATACATAACCTACGAGCAGTACTTC. Translation gives CASSKYITYEQYF.

The rearrangement uses TRBV30 and TRBJ2-7; 8 bases are shared with TRBD1. Germline values: CDR1 GTSNPN, CDR2 SVGIG (reference sequence). The CDR3 is made up of 14 amino acids. The trim removed 4 bases at V and 5 bases at J, leaving 10 bases unmatched. The CDR3 sequence is CAWNRGWRGDEQYF. The CDR3 coding sequence is TGTGCCTGGAACAGGGGGTGGAGGGGAGACGAGCAGTACTTC.

The chain couples TRBV7-6 to TRBJ1-6; D not resolved. Deletions cut 2 bases from V and 7 bases from J, with 15 bases between. This CDR3 comprises 16 residues. Germline V gene lookup returns CDR1 SGHVS and CDR2 FNYEAQ. The CDR3 loop is CASSLTRAGDNSPLHF. In nucleotides, the CDR3 is TGTGCCAGCAGCTTAACAAGGGCTGGTGACAATTCACCCCTCCACTTT.

The CDR3 protein is CASSDGTGVGYTF. In DNA form, the CDR3 reads TGTGCCAGCAGTGACGGGACAGGGGTTGGCTACACCTTC. The chain is built from TRBV6-4 and TRBJ1-2; 10 nucleotides align to TRBD1. The CDR3 totals 13 residues. Germline CDR1 and CDR2: MRHNA and SNTAGT. V was pared by 2 bases and J by 7 bases, with 1 base of the junction left unmatched.

This clone is a singleton in its sample. The V call is TRBV10-3, the J call TRBJ2-1; D may match TRBD1 or TRBD2 (6 bases each). The CDR3 has 15 amino acids. With 4 bases removed from V and 7 bases from J, the gap between germline ends came to 17 bases. Germline values: CDR1 ENHRY, CDR2 SYGVKD. DNA of the CDR3: TGTGCCATCAGTGGGGGGGCAGGGCATGTGAATGAGCAGTTCTTC. Amino acid sequence: CAISGGAGHVNEQFF.

The gene calls are TRBV18 and TRBJ2-5; a possible D gene is TRBD1 (6 bases). This CDR3 contains 14 residues. Trimming took off 6 bases at V and 2 bases at J, with 13 bases between the two ends. Germline assignment: CDR1 KGHSH and CDR2 LQKENI. The CDR3 coding sequence is TGTGCCAGCTCCCGATGGCAGGGGCAAGAGACCCAGTACTTC. This codes for CASSRWQGQETQYF.

This clone was seen only a few times. The J gene is TRBJ1-1, the V gene TRBV28; D is uncertain. The germline gives CDR1 MDHEN, CDR2 SYDVKM. This CDR3 comprises 12 residues. V dropped 10 bases and J dropped 4 bases, with 13 bases sitting between them. In DNA form, the CDR3 reads TGTGCCACCTTGGTCGCTGGCACTGAAGCTTTCTTT. This encodes CATLVAGTEAFF. The whole variable domain, remainder taken from reference TRBV28 and TRBJ1-1, is DVKVTQSSRYLVKRTGEKVFLECVQDMDHENMFWYRQDPGLGLRLIYFSYDVKMKEKGDIPEGYSVSREKKERFSLILESASTNQTSMYLCATLVAGTEAFFGQGTRLTVV.

The V call is TRBV7-2, the J call TRBJ1-1; no reliable D call. This CDR3 comprises 13 residues. Trimming stripped 5 bases from V and 4 bases from J, with 11 bases between. CDR1 is SGHTA and CDR2 is FQGNSA in the germline V gene. CDR3 sequence: CASSASRATEAFF. The DNA of the CDR3 is TGTGCCAGCAGCGCCTCGAGGGCCACTGAAGCTTTCTTT.

V usage is TRBV7-3 and J usage is TRBJ2-7; a weak D match, TRBD1 (6 bases). Germline V CDR1 and CDR2: SGHTA, FQGTGA. V gave up 5 bases and J gave up 6 bases, with 14 bases separating them. This CDR3 is 13 amino acids long. The CDR3 DNA sequence: TGTGCCAGCAGCATGAACAGGGACGGCGAGCAGTACTTC. Translated, it gives CASSMNRDGEQYF.

The rearrangement links TRBV2 to TRBJ1-5; perhaps TRBD1 as D (6 bases). The CDR3 has 13 amino acids. CDR1 SNHLY and CDR2 FYNNEI come from the germline V gene. V was trimmed by 3 bases and J by 6 bases, leaving 9 bases between them. CDR3 DNA: TGTGCCAGCAGTGACAGGGGTAGTCAGCCCCAGCATTTT. It yields the protein CASSDRGSQPQHF.